This T cell receptor beta chain was identified in a study of beta chain features in type 1 diabetes. What was sequenced were expressed TCRB transcripts, since all of the isolated RNA had been reverse transcribed. The method was immunoSEQ multiplex PCR; TCRdb's version includes in-frame clones alone and lacks a portion of them. The profile covers 390,000 or so clones, with around 13% appearing a single time and about 0.04% taken by the ten largest. The CDR3 totals 12 residues. Germline V gene data show CDR1 as LNHDA and CDR2 as SQIVND (reference sequence). Between the trimmed V and J ends, which lost 8 bases and 1 base, there was a span of 6 bases.

This clonotype originated in a man aged 30 to 45 in good health. The V and J genes are TRBV19 and TRBJ1-5; no reliable D call. The sequenced sample was naive CD4+ T cells from blood. The CDR3, as DNA: TGTGCCAGTGCGCGGAGCAATCAGCCCCAGCATTTT. As protein: CASARSNQPQHF.